Below are 17 T cell receptor beta chains sequenced from a single sample in a study of OX40 agonist ivuxolimab in advanced cancers. Assay used: immunoSEQ multiplex PCR; TCRdb lists only in-frame clones, some missing. The data show 100,000 or so clones, 75% to 90% seen once. The source was CD4+ or CD8+ T cells sorted from blood, collected in a trial of the OX40 agonist ivuxolimab. Receptor source: an adult with an advanced solid tumor such as melanoma, head and neck, liver or kidney cancer.

This clone was counted once. DNA for the CDR3: TGTGCCAGCTCACCACCACGGTTCTCTGGAAACACCATATATTTT. The encoded protein is CASSPPRFSGNTIYF. The chain joins TRBV18 to TRBJ1-3; D call uncertain. This CDR3 has 15 amino acids. The V end lost 0 bases, the J end lost 0 bases, and 6 bases lay between the germline ends. The germline V gene encodes CDR1 KGHSH and CDR2 LQKENI.

This rearrangement joins TRBV19 to TRBJ2-7, with a weak D call TRBD1 (5 bases). Germline CDR1 reads LNHDA; CDR2 reads SQIVND (reference sequence). The CDR3 contains 16 residues. Trimming cost V 3 bases and J 3 bases, with 18 bases left between them. This CDR3 is CASSINPGSGYYEQYF. Here the CDR3 DNA reads TGTGCCAGTAGTATCAACCCAGGGTCAGGATACTACGAGCAGTACTTC.

This chain joins TRBV27 and TRBJ1-4; tentatively, D is TRBD1 (6 bases). Deletions cut 4 bases from V and 14 bases from J, with 17 bases between. Per germline, CDR1 MNHEY and CDR2 SMNVEV (reference sequence). The CDR3 is 13 residues long. CDR3 sequence: CASSSRVWGPLFF. The DNA for the CDR3 is TGTGCCAGCAGTTCTCGCGTCTGGGGGCCCCTGTTTTTT.

This chain links TRBV6-1 with TRBJ1-1, with no clear D. The germline V and J ends were trimmed by 4 bases and 5 bases, with 5 bases remaining between them. This CDR3 has 11 amino acids. Germline V CDR1 and CDR2: MNHNS, SASEGT. CDR3 protein: CASSGFTEAFF. For the CDR3, the DNA is TGTGCCAGCAGTGGGTTTACTGAAGCTTTCTTT.

This rearrangement joins TRBV7-9 to TRBJ1-5; D unresolved. The CDR3 has 14 residues. Germline V gives CDR1 SEHNR, CDR2 FQNEAQ (reference sequence). V gave up 3 bases and J gave up 5 bases, with 11 bases separating them. Written as DNA, the CDR3 is TGTGCCAGCAGCTTGGGTCAGTCTTATCAGCCCCAGCATTTT. Its translation: CASSLGQSYQPQHF.

This clone was seen only once. The gene calls are TRBV12-5 and TRBJ2-2; a possible D gene is TRBD1 (6 bases). The CDR3 loop spans 13 amino acids. V was clipped by 5 bases and J by 6 bases, with 10 bases between them. The V gene's germline CDR1 is LGHNT and CDR2 FRNRAP. Here the CDR3 DNA reads TGTGCTAGTGGTCACAGGGTCCCCGGGGAGCTGTTTTTT. Translated: CASGHRVPGELFF.

The chain is built from TRBV19 and TRBJ1-1; no firm D call. The CDR3 covers 14 residues. V lost 5 bases and J lost 1, with 11 bases in between. The germline V gene has CDR1 LNHDA and CDR2 SQIVND (reference sequence). The CDR3 nucleotides are TGTGCCAGTAGTTTTCTGGTTACGAACACTGAAGCTTTCTTT. Translated: CASSFLVTNTEAFF.

This chain joins TRBV5-1 and TRBJ2-2; D unclear. The V gene lost 5 bases and the J gene lost 5 bases, with 13 bases spanning the gap. The germline V gene encodes CDR1 SGHRS and CDR2 YFSETQ. This CDR3 spans 14 amino acids. CDR3 in amino acids: CASRREISTGELFF. The CDR3 region has the DNA TGCGCCAGCAGAAGGGAAATCTCAACCGGGGAGCTGTTTTTT.

This clone came up once. This sequence joins TRBV19 and TRBJ2-1; 7 bases agree with TRBD2. This CDR3 has 17 amino acids. J was trimmed by 1 base and V by 1 base; bases with no gene match: 7. Germline V CDR1 and CDR2: LNHDA, SQIVND (reference sequence). CDR3 loop: CASSIVPLSGSYNEQFF. The DNA for the CDR3 is TGTGCCAGTAGTATAGTTCCTCTTAGCGGGTCCTACAATGAGCAGTTCTTC.

This clone is a singleton in its sample. This chain uses TRBV7-2 with TRBJ1-5; D is ambiguous. The CDR3 spans 17 residues. The ends were cut back, 2 bases at V and 1 base at J, with 15 bases in the middle. CDR1 is SGHTA and CDR2 is FQGNSA in the germline V gene. CDR3 bases: TGTGCCAGCAGCTTATCCTGGGGTTTTGAGAGCAATCAGCCCCAGCATTTT. The encoded protein is CASSLSWGFESNQPQHF.

The chain has TRBV9 and TRBJ1-3, with TRBD1 as a possible D gene (5 bases). Deletions cut 0 bases from V and 3 bases from J, with 10 bases between. Germline values: CDR1 SGDLS, CDR2 YYNGEE. CDR3 length equals 15 residues. The CDR3 region is CASSVGRDVGNTIYF. In nucleotides, the CDR3 is TGTGCCAGCAGCGTAGGGAGGGACGTTGGAAACACCATATATTTT.

This clone was picked up one time. V gene TRBV9 combines with J gene TRBJ2-3; no clear D gene. The CDR3 totals 13 residues. The germline V gene has CDR1 SGDLS and CDR2 YYNGEE. V was pared by 3 bases and J by 0 bases, with 5 bases between. As DNA, the CDR3 is TGTGCCAGCAGCGGAGCTAGCACAGATACGCAGTATTTT. It specifies CASSGASTDTQYF.

This chain links TRBV4-2 with TRBJ1-2, with D tentatively TRBD1 (6 bases). Looked up from germline, CDR1 is LGHNA and CDR2 is YNFKEQ. The CDR3 runs 13 residues. V lost 4 bases, J lost 6 bases, and 12 bases lay in between. The CDR3 loop is CASSPRQDHGYTF. The DNA of the CDR3 is TGTGCCAGCAGCCCTAGACAGGATCATGGCTACACCTTC.

This chain joins TRBV9 and TRBJ2-1; D is perhaps TRBD1 (6 bases). Trimming cost V 2 bases and J 5 bases, with 14 bases left between them. Germline V gene lookup returns CDR1 SGDLS and CDR2 YYNGEE. CDR3 size: 15 residues. The CDR3 coding sequence is TGTGCCAGCAGCGTTACGACAGGTGCGAACAATGAGCAGTTCTTC. This gives the protein CASSVTTGANNEQFF.

A note on this clone: Its ends do not fully match the called genes, so a read error is possible. This chain uses TRBV5-4 with TRBJ1-2; the D is unclear. There are 13 residues in the CDR3. The germline gives CDR1 SGHNT, CDR2 YYREEE (reference sequence). The CDR3: CASSFGLSALLAF. The CDR3 nucleotides read TGTGCCAGCAGCTTCGGGCTCTCAGCTCTCCTGGCCTTC.

This clone appeared a single time. CDR3: CASSPDGGGSPDTQYF. The CDR3 DNA reads TGTGCCAGTAGTCCTGACGGGGGGGGCTCCCCAGATACGCAGTATTTT. The rearrangement links TRBV19 to TRBJ2-3, with TRBD2 matching over 8 bases. In germline, CDR1 is LNHDA, CDR2 SQIVND (reference sequence). CDR3 length equals 16 residues. With V trimmed by 5 bases and J by 4 bases, 11 bases remained unmatched.

The chain carries TRBV25-1 and TRBJ2-5, with D perhaps assigned TRBD1 or TRBD2 (5 bases each). Trimming took 5 bases from V and 4 from J, leaving 14 bases between them. The germline gives CDR1 MGHDK, CDR2 SYGVNS. This CDR3 spans 14 amino acids. CDR3 sequence (DNA): TGTGCCAGCAGTCGGTTGGCAGGGAGAGAGACCCAGTACTTC. It encodes CASSRLAGRETQYF. Variable domain in full (rest from reference TRBV25-1 and TRBJ2-5): EADIYQTPRYLVIGTGKKITLECSQTMGHDKMYWYQQDPGMELHLIHYSYGVNSTEKGDLSSESTVSRIRTEHFPLTLESARPSHTSQYLCASSRLAGRETQYFGPGTRLLVL.